This T cell receptor beta chain was recorded in a study of control samples from healthy donors and cancer patients. The CDR3 is 14 residues long. Trimming removed 6 bases from V and 5 bases from J; junction bases left unmatched: 7. CDR1 is MDHEN and CDR2 is SYDVKM in the germline V gene. Method: immunoSEQ multiplex PCR; TCRdb's copy keeps in-frame clones and lacks some. Seen here are around 160,000 clones, 80% to 95% observed once, and the top ten hold 5.5% to 7.5%. The receptor was isolated from a man aged 18 to 29 in good health. Sequencing was performed on blood. V is TRBV28 and J is TRBJ1-2; 9 nucleotides align to TRBD1. The CDR3 here is CASRVTGTGYGYTF. CDR3 DNA sequence: TGTGCCAGCAGGGTAACAGGGACAGGGTATGGCTACACCTTC.